The T cell receptor beta chain under discussion was sequenced for a study of shared clonotypes between healthy human individuals. About the research overall: Each donor had three CD4 naive, three CD4 memory, two CD8 naive and one CD8 memory plate. Findings and limits, study-wide: A generally larger estimated richness was seen in naive subsets than in memory subsets. Exclusively blood specimens were collected; tissue repertoires likely differ.

TCRdb keeps only in-frame clones here, not all; method: immunoSEQ multiplex PCR. The sample has about 1.5 million clones; 95% to 97% are singletons. Naive CD4+ cells were CD45RA-selected; the remaining cells were memory. With regard to this clone: Its antigen is undetermined.

This TCR derives from a man between 25 and 39 years old in good health. The material sequenced was naive CD4+ T cells sorted from blood. Regarding subset: CD45RA+ positively selected.

Here the CDR3 DNA reads TGTGCCAGTAGTCTCCTTGTGGGGGCGTCAAAAGAGACCCAGTACTTC. It is translated as CASSLLVGASKETQYF. The chain combines TRBV19 with TRBJ2-5, with D perhaps matching TRBD1 (6 bases). Germline CDR1 reads LNHDA; CDR2 reads SQIVND (reference sequence). CDR3 length: 16 residues. Deletions cut 5 bases from V and 3 bases from J, with 19 bases between. Combining the CDR3 with reference TRBV19 and TRBJ2-5 gives the whole variable domain DGGITQSPKYLFRKEGQNVTLSCEQNLNHDAMYWYRQDPGQGLRLIYYSQIVNDFQKGDIAEGYSVSREKKESFPLTVTSAQKNPTAFYLCASSLLVGASKETQYFGPGTRLLVL.